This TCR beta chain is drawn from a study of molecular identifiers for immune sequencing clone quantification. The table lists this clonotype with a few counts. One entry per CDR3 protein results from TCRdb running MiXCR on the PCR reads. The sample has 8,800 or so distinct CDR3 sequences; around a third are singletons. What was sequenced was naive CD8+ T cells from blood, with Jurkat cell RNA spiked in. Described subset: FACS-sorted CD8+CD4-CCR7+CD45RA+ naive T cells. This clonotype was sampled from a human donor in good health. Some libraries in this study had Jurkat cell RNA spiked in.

The CDR3 sequence is CASSQALGFVHEQYF. CDR3 sequence (DNA): TGTGCCAGCAGCCAAGCGTTGGGTTTCGTCCACGAGCAGTACTTC. The chain couples TRBV4-2 to TRBJ2-7, with unresolved D. Trimming pared 1 base from V and 5 bases from J, leaving 15 bases between. CDR1 and CDR2 (germline): LGHNA, YNFKEQ. The CDR3 is made up of 15 amino acids.